The 20 T cell receptor beta chains presented below share a single source sample, sequenced in a study of cytomegalovirus exposure and HLA in healthy donors. The PCR had 60 Vbeta and 13 Jbeta primers. Here immunoSEQ multiplex PCR was the method, and the copy in TCRdb shows in-frame clones only, minus some. The repertoire holds about 200,000 clones, with around 84% as singletons. The sequenced sample was PBMCs. The receptors derive from a woman between 18 and 29 years old in good health and CMV-seronegative.

The V call is TRBV19, the J call TRBJ2-6, with a weak D call TRBD1 (6 bases). Trimming shortened V by 6 bases and J by 1 base, and 16 bases separated the two germline ends. CDR3 length: 17 residues. CDR1 and CDR2 (germline): LNHDA, SQIVND (reference sequence). CDR3 bases: TGTGCCAGTAGCTCCGGGACACTGGTTTCTGGGGCCAACGTCCTGACTTTC. The encoded protein is CASSSGTLVSGANVLTF.

The genes are TRBV13 and TRBJ2-1, with TRBD2 matching 9 bases. V lost 1 base, J lost 7 bases, and 8 bases stayed unmatched. The CDR3 sequence is 16 residues long. CDR1 and CDR2 from the germline V gene are PRHDT and FYEKMQ (reference sequence). The CDR3 DNA reads TGTGCCAGCAGCTTAGTGGGCCTAGCGGGATCAAATGAGCAGTTCTTC. Its translation: CASSLVGLAGSNEQFF.

The J gene is TRBJ2-7, the V gene TRBV4-1, with a possible D match to TRBD2 (5 bases). Trimming left V 3 bases short and J 9 bases short, with 15 bases between. The germline CDR1 and CDR2 sequences are MGHRA and YSYEKL. CDR3 length: 13 residues. As DNA, the CDR3 is TGCGCCAGCAGCCATGACGGGGTCCTGGGGCAGTACTTC. Translating gives CASSHDGVLGQYF.

The V and J genes are TRBV29-1 and TRBJ1-5, with D perhaps TRBD1 (5 bases). The CDR3 loop spans 13 amino acids. The germline V gene has CDR1 SQVTM and CDR2 ANQGSEA. V lost 4 bases, J lost 2 bases, and 9 bases lay in between. In DNA, the CDR3 is TGCAGCGTTGCGGGGGGTGGCAATCAGCCCCAGCATTTT. Its protein is CSVAGGGNQPQHF.

The chain combines TRBV28 with TRBJ1-5; D call uncertain. Between the trimmed V and J ends, which lost 4 bases and 2 bases, there was a span of 12 bases. Germline V gives CDR1 MDHEN, CDR2 SYDVKM. The CDR3 is 15 residues long. CDR3 protein: CASSSYSLGNQPQHF. CDR3 DNA: TGTGCCAGCAGTTCCTACAGCCTGGGCAATCAGCCCCAGCATTTT.

J is TRBJ2-1 and V is TRBV4-3; D is possibly TRBD1 (5 bases). V shed 1 base and J shed 4 bases, with 14 bases lying between them. From germline, CDR1 is LGHNA and CDR2 YSLEER. The CDR3 runs 16 residues. CDR3 coding DNA: TGCGCCAGCAGCCAAGTTTGGGCAGGGCGTTACAATGAGCAGTTCTTC. It is translated as CASSQVWAGRYNEQFF.

The chain combines TRBV19 with TRBJ2-3; a weak D match, TRBD1 (5 bases). V lost 5 bases and J lost 1, with 13 bases in between. Germline CDR1 reads LNHDA; CDR2 reads SQIVND (reference sequence). The CDR3 contains 15 residues. For the CDR3, the DNA is TGTGCCAGTAGTTTCACAGGAGAGCGCACAGATACGCAGTATTTT. It is translated as CASSFTGERTDTQYF.

The V call is TRBV11-2, the J call TRBJ2-1; the D is unclear. V was trimmed by 3 bases and J by 5 bases, leaving 5 bases between them. Germline V gene lookup returns CDR1 SGHAT and CDR2 FQNNGV. The CDR3 extends over 12 amino acids. The CDR3 DNA reads as TGTGCCAGCAGCTTTCTCGACAATGAGCAGTTCTTC. It encodes CASSFLDNEQFF.

This chain connects TRBV5-1 to TRBJ2-7; maybe TRBD2 (5 bases). The ends were cut back, 3 bases at V and 3 bases at J, with 25 bases in the middle. Germline CDR1 is SGHRS and CDR2 is YFSETQ. The CDR3 length is 18 residues. The CDR3 sequence is CASSYTERLRDPLYEQYF. The CDR3 DNA reads as TGCGCCAGCAGCTACACCGAGCGCTTGAGGGATCCTCTCTACGAGCAGTACTTC. Drawing the rest from reference TRBV5-1 and TRBJ2-7, the complete variable domain is KAGVTQTPRYLIKTRGQQVTLSCSPISGHRSVSWYQQTPGQGLQFLFEYFSETQRNKGNFPGRFSGRQFSNSRSEMNVSTLELGDSALYLCASSYTERLRDPLYEQYFGPGTRLTVT.

This chain uses TRBV19 with TRBJ1-4, with D tentatively TRBD1 (6 bases). The CDR3 runs 14 residues. V gave up 4 bases and J gave up 8 bases, with 14 bases separating them. CDR1 is LNHDA, CDR2 SQIVND, per germline (reference sequence). The CDR3 loop is CASSKGQMKEKLFF. The DNA for the CDR3 is TGTGCCAGTAGTAAGGGACAAATGAAAGAAAAACTGTTTTTT. The whole variable domain, filled in from reference TRBV19 and TRBJ1-4, reads DGGITQSPKYLFRKEGQNVTLSCEQNLNHDAMYWYRQDPGQGLRLIYYSQIVNDFQKGDIAEGYSVSREKKESFPLTVTSAQKNPTAFYLCASSKGQMKEKLFFGSGTQLSVL.

The chain is built from TRBV4-1 and TRBJ2-5, with D possibly being TRBD2 (6 bases). Germline CDR1 MGHRA, CDR2 YSYEKL. This CDR3 comprises 15 residues. V gave up 0 bases and J gave up 2 bases, with 10 bases separating them. CDR3 region: CASSQDAGWQETQYF. CDR3 sequence (DNA): TGCGCCAGCAGCCAAGATGCGGGGTGGCAAGAGACCCAGTACTTC.

Note on this clone: At one boundary the junction diverges from the germline segment, which might be a read error. The chain combines TRBV7-9 with TRBJ2-2, with D hard to call. In germline, CDR1 is SEHNR, CDR2 FQNEAQ (reference sequence). This CDR3 has 15 residues. The CDR3 sequence is CASSLGAQNAGELFF. DNA for the CDR3: TGTGCCAGCAGCTTAGGAGCACAGAACGCCGGGGAGCTGTTTTTT. The full variable domain, completed using reference TRBV7-9 and TRBJ2-2, is DTGVSQNPRHKITKRGQNVTFRCDPISEHNRLYWYRQTLGQGPEFLTYFQNEAQLEKSRLLSDRFSAERPKGSFSTLEIQRTEQGDSAMYLCASSLGAQNAGELFFGEGSRLTVL.

This chain uses TRBV27 with TRBJ2-5; D is perhaps TRBD2 (5 bases). V lost 3 bases, J lost 2 bases, and 13 bases lay in between. The CDR3 length is 15 residues. Germline CDR1 MNHEY, CDR2 SMNVEV (reference sequence). CDR3 bases: TGTGCCAGCAGTTTTTACGGGAAACAACAAGAGACCCAGTACTTC. Protein: CASSFYGKQQETQYF.

This clone was seen only once. The CDR3: CSANGANMNTEAFF. CDR3 bases: TGCAGCGCCAACGGAGCTAACATGAACACTGAAGCTTTCTTT. J is TRBJ1-1 and V is TRBV29-1; no clear D gene. V gave up 7 bases and J gave up 0 bases, with 15 bases separating them. CDR3 length: 14 residues. The germline V gene has CDR1 SQVTM and CDR2 ANQGSEA.

This chain uses TRBV6-1 with TRBJ1-6; 9 nucleotides line up with TRBD1. Germline V gene data show CDR1 as MNHNS and CDR2 as SASEGT. V was pared by 3 bases and J by 6 bases, with 0 bases of the junction left unmatched. CDR3 length: 14 residues. The DNA for the CDR3 is TGTGCCAGCAGTGAGGACAGGGGTAATTCACCCCTCCACTTT. The encoded protein is CASSEDRGNSPLHF.

The chain joins TRBV19 to TRBJ2-6; no clear D. The germline V gene encodes CDR1 LNHDA and CDR2 SQIVND (reference sequence). V was shortened by 6 bases and J by 2 bases, with 14 bases between the two germline ends. CDR3 length: 16 amino acids. The CDR3 loop is CASSSLRLAGANVLTF. Written as DNA, the CDR3 is TGTGCCAGTAGCTCACTACGATTGGCTGGGGCCAACGTCCTGACTTTC.

The chain has TRBV6-4 and TRBJ2-5, with D perhaps matching TRBD2 (6 bases). V lost 7 bases, J lost 9 bases, and 15 bases lay in between. The CDR3 runs to 12 residues. The germline V gene encodes CDR1 MRHNA and CDR2 SNTAGT. DNA for the CDR3: TGTGCCAGCAATAGCGGTCATGCGGCCCAGTACTTC. Translating it yields CASNSGHAAQYF.

This clone was picked up one time. The chain combines TRBV5-4 with TRBJ2-7; TRBD2 matches at 8 bases. The CDR3 has 15 residues. CDR1 and CDR2 (germline): SGHNT, YYREEE (reference sequence). V trimming: 5 bases; J trimming: 0 bases; junction bases outside the gene matches: 7. CDR3 coding DNA: TGTGCCAGCAGTTCGGGACTAGTGGCCTCCTACGAGCAGTACTTC. Protein: CASSSGLVASYEQYF.

The chain uses TRBV7-2 and TRBJ1-1, with D perhaps matching TRBD1 (5 bases). Germline V gene data show CDR1 as SGHTA and CDR2 as FQGNSA. The CDR3 sequence is 14 residues long. The V end lost 5 bases, the J end lost 4 bases, and 14 bases lay between the germline ends. CDR3 sequence (DNA): TGTGCCAGCAGCCCCCAGCGGGGGAGCACTGAAGCTTTCTTT. It yields the protein CASSPQRGSTEAFF.

This chain uses TRBV18 with TRBJ2-1; 12 bases are shared with TRBD2. This CDR3 spans 15 amino acids. V was clipped by 3 bases and J by 6 bases; unmatched bases: 3. Germline assignment: CDR1 KGHSH and CDR2 LQKENI. The CDR3 spells CASSPLTSGGNEQFF. The CDR3 region has the DNA TGTGCCAGCTCACCCTTGACTAGCGGGGGCAATGAGCAGTTCTTC.